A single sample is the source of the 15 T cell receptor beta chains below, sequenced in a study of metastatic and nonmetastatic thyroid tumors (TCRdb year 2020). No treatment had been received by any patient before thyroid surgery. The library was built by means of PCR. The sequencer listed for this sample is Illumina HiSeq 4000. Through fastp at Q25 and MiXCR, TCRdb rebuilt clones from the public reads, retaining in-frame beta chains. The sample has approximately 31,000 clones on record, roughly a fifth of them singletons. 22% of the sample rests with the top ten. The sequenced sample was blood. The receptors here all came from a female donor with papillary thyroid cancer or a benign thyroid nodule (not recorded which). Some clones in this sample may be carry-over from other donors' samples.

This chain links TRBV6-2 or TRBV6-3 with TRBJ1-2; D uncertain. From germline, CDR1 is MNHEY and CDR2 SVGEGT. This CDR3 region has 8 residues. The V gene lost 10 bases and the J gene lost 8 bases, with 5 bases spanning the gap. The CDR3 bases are TGTGCCACCGAGGGCTACACCTTC. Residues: CATEGYTF.

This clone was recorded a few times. CDR3 nucleotides: TGTGCCACCAGCAGAGATCTCAGGGACACTGAAGCTTTCTTT. Translation: CATSRDLRDTEAFF. J is TRBJ1-1 and V is TRBV15, with D possibly TRBD1 on 5 matching bases. This CDR3 has 14 amino acids. The ends were cut back, 0 bases at V and 3 bases at J, with 8 bases in the middle. The germline V gene has CDR1 LNHNV and CDR2 YYDKDF (reference sequence).

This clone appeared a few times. CDR3 amino acids: CASSARLAGLYEQYF. The DNA for the CDR3 is TGTGCCAGCAGTGCCCGACTAGCGGGATTGTACGAGCAGTACTTC. J is TRBJ2-7 and V is TRBV6-1; 11 bases match TRBD2. V shed 4 bases, J shed 4 bases, and the junction held 6 bases outside the gene matches. The CDR3 sequence is 15 residues long. Germline loops: CDR1 MNHNS, CDR2 SASEGT.

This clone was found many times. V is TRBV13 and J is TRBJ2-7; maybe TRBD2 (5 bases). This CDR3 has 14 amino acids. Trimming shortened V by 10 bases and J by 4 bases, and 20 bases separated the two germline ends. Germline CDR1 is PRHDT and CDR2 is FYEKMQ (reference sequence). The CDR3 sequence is CATRRSGFGYEQYF. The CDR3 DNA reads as TGTGCCACCCGGAGGTCCGGGTTTGGGTACGAGCAGTACTTC.

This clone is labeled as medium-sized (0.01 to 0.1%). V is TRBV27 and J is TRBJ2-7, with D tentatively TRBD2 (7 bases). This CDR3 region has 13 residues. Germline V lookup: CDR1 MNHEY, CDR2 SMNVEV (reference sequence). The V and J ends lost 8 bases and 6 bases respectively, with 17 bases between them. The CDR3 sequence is CASQRGGKSEQYF. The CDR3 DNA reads TGTGCCAGCCAGAGGGGGGGCAAGTCCGAGCAGTACTTC.

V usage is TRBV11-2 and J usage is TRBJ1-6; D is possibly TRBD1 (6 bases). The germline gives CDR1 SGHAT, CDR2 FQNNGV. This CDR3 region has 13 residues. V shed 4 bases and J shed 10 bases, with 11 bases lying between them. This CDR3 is CASSSTGKSPLHF. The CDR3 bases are TGTGCCAGCAGCTCCACAGGGAAATCACCCCTCCACTTT.

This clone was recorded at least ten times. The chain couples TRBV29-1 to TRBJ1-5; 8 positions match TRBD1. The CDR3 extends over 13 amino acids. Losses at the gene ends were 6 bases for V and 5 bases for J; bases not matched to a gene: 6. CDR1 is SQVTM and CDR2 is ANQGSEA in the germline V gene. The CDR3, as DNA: TGCAGCGTCAGCAGGGGGCGCGATCAGCCCCAGCATTTT. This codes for CSVSRGRDQPQHF. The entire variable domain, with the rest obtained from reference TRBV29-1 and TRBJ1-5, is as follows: SAVISQKPSRDICQRGTSLTIQCQVDSQVTMMFWYRQQPGQSLTLIATANQGSEATYESGFVIDKFPISRPNLTFSTLTVSNMSPEDSSIYLCSVSRGRDQPQHFGDGTRLSIL.

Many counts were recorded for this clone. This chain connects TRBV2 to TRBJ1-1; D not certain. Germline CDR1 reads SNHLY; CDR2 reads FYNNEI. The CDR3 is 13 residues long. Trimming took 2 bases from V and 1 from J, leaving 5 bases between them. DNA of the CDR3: TGTGCCAGCAGTGAAAGAGCGAACACTGAAGCTTTCTTT. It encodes CASSERANTEAFF.

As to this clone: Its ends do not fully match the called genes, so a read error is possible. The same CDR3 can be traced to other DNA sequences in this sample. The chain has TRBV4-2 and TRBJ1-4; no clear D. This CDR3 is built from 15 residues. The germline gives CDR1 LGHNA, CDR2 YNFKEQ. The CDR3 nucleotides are TGTGCCAGCAGTCAAGAGGGTGCAACTAATGAAAAACTGTTTTTT. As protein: CASSQEGATNEKLFF.

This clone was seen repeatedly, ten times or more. CDR3 protein: CASSFVGDTEAFF. CDR3 DNA sequence: TGTGCCAGCAGCTTTGTGGGAGACACTGAAGCTTTCTTT. The rearrangement joins TRBV11-3 to TRBJ1-1; no reliable D call. The germline V gene has CDR1 SGHNT and CDR2 YENEEA. V lost 3 bases and J 3 bases, leaving 8 bases between the germline ends. CDR3 size: 13 residues.

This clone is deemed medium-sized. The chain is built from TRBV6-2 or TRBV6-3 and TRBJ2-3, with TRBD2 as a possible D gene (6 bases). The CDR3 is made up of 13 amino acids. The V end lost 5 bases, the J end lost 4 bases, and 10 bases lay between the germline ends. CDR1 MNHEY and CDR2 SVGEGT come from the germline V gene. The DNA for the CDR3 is TGTGCCAGCAGTATCGGGGAGGCAGATACGCAGTATTTT. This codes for CASSIGEADTQYF.

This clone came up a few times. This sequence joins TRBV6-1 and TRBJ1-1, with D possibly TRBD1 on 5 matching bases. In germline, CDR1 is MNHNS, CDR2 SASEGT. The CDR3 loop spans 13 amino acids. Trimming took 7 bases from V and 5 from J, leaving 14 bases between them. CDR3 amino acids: CASNKHGGTEAFF. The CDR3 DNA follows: TGTGCCAGCAACAAACACGGGGGGACTGAAGCTTTCTTT.

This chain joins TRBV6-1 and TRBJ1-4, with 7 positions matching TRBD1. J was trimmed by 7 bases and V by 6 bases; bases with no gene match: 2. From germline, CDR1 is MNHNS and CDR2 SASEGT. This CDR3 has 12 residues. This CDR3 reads CASSDRAEKLFF. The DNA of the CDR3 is TGTGCCAGCAGCGACAGGGCTGAAAAACTGTTTTTT.

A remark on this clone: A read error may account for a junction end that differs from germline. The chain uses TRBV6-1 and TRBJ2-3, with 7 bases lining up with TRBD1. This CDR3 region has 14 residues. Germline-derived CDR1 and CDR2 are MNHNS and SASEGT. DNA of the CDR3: TGTGCCAGCAGGGACAGGAGGCCGGCAGATATGCAGTATTTT. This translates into CASRDRRPADMQYF.

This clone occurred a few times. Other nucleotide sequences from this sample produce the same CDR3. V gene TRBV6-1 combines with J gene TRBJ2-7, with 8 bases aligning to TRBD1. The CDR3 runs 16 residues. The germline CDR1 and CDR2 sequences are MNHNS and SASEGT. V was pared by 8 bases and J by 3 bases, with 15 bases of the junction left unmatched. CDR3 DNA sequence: TGTGCCAGCGGAAGGGCCTCAGGACAGGGCCTCTACGAGCAGTACTTC. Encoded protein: CASGRASGQGLYEQYF.